This is a list of T cell receptor beta chains from one sample in a study of blood T cell repertoires in COVID-19. Only in-frame clones appear in the TCRdb table, and some are missing; sequencing was by immunoSEQ multiplex PCR. Of some 200,000 clones in the sample, approximately 80% were seen once. Material for sequencing was PBMCs or T cells enriched from blood (not recorded which). All receptors derive from a man aged 40-49 years who had recovered from COVID-19. Both conserved end residues are part of each CDR3. A D gene is named only where the DNA matches it firmly. Clone size is not always given. Where it is, it says once, few, many or a class for expanded clones.

V gene	D gene	clone size	J gene	CDR3 DNA	CDR3 protein
TRBV24-1	-	-	TRBJ1-4	TGTGCCACCAGTGACCCGGGACAAGGTTCGGCTGAAAAACTGTTTTTT	CATSDPGQGSAEKLFF
TRBV24-1	-	-	TRBJ2-5	TGTGCCACCAGTGACTCCGGCAGGGTGCGGGAGACCCAGTACTTC	CATSDSGRVRETQYF
TRBV5-1	TRBD1	once	TRBJ2-3	TGCGCCAGCAGTCCCGGGACAGGGGGAGATACGCAGTATTTT	CASSPGTGGDTQYF
TRBV5-1	-	-	TRBJ2-5	TGCGCCAGCAGCTTACAGCAAGAGACCCAGTACTTC	CASSLQQETQYF
TRBV27	TRBD2	-	TRBJ2-1	TGTGCCAGCAGTCCGACAGCGGGAGCCTCCTACAATGAGCAGTTCTTC	CASSPTAGASYNEQFF
TRBV12-3/TRBV12-4	TRBD1	-	TRBJ1-1	TGTGCCAGCAGCCACGACAGGGCTGGGGCTTTCTTT	CASSHDRAGAFF
TRBV2	TRBD1	-	TRBJ2-1	TGTGCCAGCAGTCTGACAGGGAACTCCTACAATGAGCAGTTCTTC	CASSLTGNSYNEQFF
TRBV5-5	TRBD1	-	TRBJ2-5	TGTGCCAGCAGCAGGGACAGCATTCAAGAGACCCAGTACTTC	CASSRDSIQETQYF
TRBV18	-	-	TRBJ2-5	TGTGCCAGCTCACCAGTGGGGAGCCAAGAGACCCAGTACTTC	CASSPVGSQETQYF
TRBV5-1	-	-	TRBJ2-5	TGCGCCAGCAGCTTGGAAGAGGAGACCCAGTACTTC	CASSLEEETQYF
TRBV29-1	TRBD1	-	TRBJ1-2	TGCAGCGTTGAAGGGACAGGGGGCGTTGGTGGCTACACCTTC	CSVEGTGGVGGYTF
TRBV12-3/TRBV12-4	-	-	TRBJ1-1	TGTGCCAGCAGTAATTGGCTCGGGATGGCTTTCTTT	CASSNWLGMAFF
TRBV10-3	-	-	TRBJ1-5	TGTGCCATCGGTGAGGGGGGGGGATATAGCAATCAGCCCCAGCATTTT	CAIGEGGGYSNQPQHF
TRBV4-1	TRBD1	-	TRBJ1-2	TGCGCCAGCAGCCAAGATCGGACAGGGGACTATGGCTACACCTTC	CASSQDRTGDYGYTF
TRBV5-4	-	-	TRBJ1-5	TGTGCCAGCAGCAGGGGTTTGGGCCAGCCCCAGCATTTT	CASSRGLGQPQHF
TRBV27	-	-	TRBJ2-2	TGTGCCAGCAGTTTAGCTAGCACGGGCACCGGGGAGCTGTTTTTT	CASSLASTGTGELFF
TRBV5-4	-	-	TRBJ1-1	TGTGCCAGCAGTACCTCCGGGAAGGGGAACACTGAAGCTTTCTTT	CASSTSGKGNTEAFF
TRBV30	-	-	TRBJ1-1	TGTGCCTGGAGTGAGGACAGGAACACTGAAGCTTTCTTT	CAWSEDRNTEAFF
TRBV6-4	-	many	TRBJ2-3	TGTGCCAGCAGTGACGACGGGAGCACAGATACGCAGTATTTT	CASSDDGSTDTQYF
TRBV29-1	-	-	TRBJ1-1	TGCAGCGTTGAGGGTGGGAGGACCGTGGGCACTGAAGCTTTCTTT	CSVEGGRTVGTEAFF
TRBV11-2	TRBD2	-	TRBJ2-1	TGTGCCAGCAGCGGACTAGCGGGACCTTCAAACAATGAGCAGTTCTTC	CASSGLAGPSNNEQFF
TRBV4-2	-	-	TRBJ1-4	TGTGCCAGCAGCCACGGGTTGACTAATGAAAAACTGTTTTTT	CASSHGLTNEKLFF
TRBV7-8	TRBD2	-	TRBJ2-3	TGTGCCAGCAGCTTAAATAGGGGGACTAGCGGGATCTATACGCAGTATTTT	CASSLNRGTSGIYTQYF
TRBV4-3	-	-	TRBJ1-5	TGCGCCAGCAGCCAAGATCAATCCCAGCCCCAGCATTTT	CASSQDQSQPQHF
TRBV11-2	-	-	TRBJ1-6	TGTGCCAGCAGCTCCTGGAAGGGGCCTTATAATTCACCCCTCCACTTT	CASSSWKGPYNSPLHF
TRBV4-3	TRBD2	-	TRBJ2-1	TGCGCCAGCAGCCAAGAGGGTCTAGCGGGAGTCGGTGAGCAGTTCTTC	CASSQEGLAGVGEQFF